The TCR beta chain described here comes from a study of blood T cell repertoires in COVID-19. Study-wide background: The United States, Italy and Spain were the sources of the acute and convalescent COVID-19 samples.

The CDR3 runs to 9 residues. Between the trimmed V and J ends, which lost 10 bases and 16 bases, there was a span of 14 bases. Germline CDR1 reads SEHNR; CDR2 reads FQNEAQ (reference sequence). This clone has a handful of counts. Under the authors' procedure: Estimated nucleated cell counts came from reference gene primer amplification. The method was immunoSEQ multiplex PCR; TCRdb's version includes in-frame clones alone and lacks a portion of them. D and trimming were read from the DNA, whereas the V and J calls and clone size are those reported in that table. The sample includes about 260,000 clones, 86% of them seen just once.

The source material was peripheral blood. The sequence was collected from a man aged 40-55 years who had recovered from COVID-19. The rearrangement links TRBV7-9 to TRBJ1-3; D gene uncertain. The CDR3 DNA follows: TGTGCCAAACGGGCCGGGAGGTATTTT. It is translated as CAKRAGRYF.